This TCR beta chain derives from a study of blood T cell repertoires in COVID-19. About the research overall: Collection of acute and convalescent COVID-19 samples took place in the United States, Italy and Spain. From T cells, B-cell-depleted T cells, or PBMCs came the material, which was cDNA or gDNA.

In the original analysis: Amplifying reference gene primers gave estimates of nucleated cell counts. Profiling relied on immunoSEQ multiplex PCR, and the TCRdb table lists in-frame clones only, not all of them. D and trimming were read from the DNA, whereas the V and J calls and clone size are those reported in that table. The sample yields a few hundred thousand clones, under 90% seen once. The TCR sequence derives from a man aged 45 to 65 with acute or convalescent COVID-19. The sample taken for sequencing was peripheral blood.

CDR3 protein: CAISVGGNQETQYF. The CDR3 nucleotides read TGTGCCATCAGTGTGGGGGGGAACCAAGAGACCCAGTACTTC. This chain links TRBV10-3 with TRBJ2-5; the match to TRBD2 covers 7 bases. V lost 4 bases, J lost 0 bases, and 2 bases stayed unmatched. This CDR3 comprises 14 residues. The germline V gene encodes CDR1 ENHRY and CDR2 SYGVKD.